What follows is one T cell receptor beta chain and its context. In germline, CDR1 is SGHDT, CDR2 YYEEEE. Trimming pared 0 bases from V and 2 bases from J, leaving 8 bases between. The CDR3 contains 14 residues. This entry belongs to a study of blood T cell repertoires in COVID-19. On the study more broadly: T cells, B-cell-depleted T cells, or PBMCs supplied cDNA or gDNA.

In the authors' methods: For nucleated cells, counts were estimated from reference gene primer amplification. Method: immunoSEQ multiplex PCR; TCRdb's copy keeps in-frame clones and lacks some. The DNA was the basis for D and trimming; V, J and clone size are from that table. The sample lists 65,000 to 85,000 clones, more than 75% occurring once. This rearrangement joins TRBV5-6 to TRBJ1-2; D is perhaps TRBD1 (5 bases). Sequenced sample: peripheral blood. This TCR derives from a woman younger than 35 with acute or convalescent COVID-19. For the CDR3, the DNA is TGTGCCAGCAGCTTGGCAGGGATCAACTATGGCTACACCTTC. This gives the protein CASSLAGINYGYTF.